A single sample gave rise to the 26 T cell receptor beta chains below, sequenced in a study of T cells in Graves' hyperthyroidism and ophthalmopathy. TCR beta CDR3 sequences were amplified from RNA transcripts. Initially, a first-round RT-PCR of the TCR CDR3 employed the HTBI primer set. In TCRdb, the multiplex PCR reads were re-called with MiXCR into one record per CDR3 protein. The data hold more than 300,000 distinct CDR3 sequences, with 14% observed a single time. Sequenced sample: blood. The source is an older woman with Graves' hyperthyroidism.

This clonotype came up many times. The gene calls are TRBV29-1 and TRBJ1-1; tentative D call: TRBD1 (5 bases). The CDR3 length is 12 residues. V dropped 5 bases and J dropped 1 base, with 8 bases sitting between them. Germline lookup yields CDR1 SQVTM and CDR2 ANQGSEA. CDR3 in amino acids: CSVWDGNTEAFF. CDR3 coding DNA: TGCAGCGTTTGGGACGGGAACACTGAAGCTTTCTTT.

CDR3 nucleotide sequence: TGCAGCGTTGAAGGGTCGTGGAACAGGGAGTTAAATGGCTACACCTTC. Protein product: CSVEGSWNRELNGYTF. V and J are TRBV29-1 and TRBJ1-2, with D maybe TRBD1 (6 bases). Germline-derived CDR1 and CDR2 are SQVTM and ANQGSEA. CDR3 length: 16 residues. V was cut by 1 base and J by 6 bases, with 21 bases left in between.

This clonotype was counted ten times or more. The chain is built from TRBV6-1 and TRBJ2-3; D gene unclear. V dropped 8 bases and J dropped 5 bases, with 17 bases sitting between them. Germline CDR1 MNHNS, CDR2 SASEGT. There are 14 residues in the CDR3. The CDR3 nucleotides read TGTGCCAGCGGCTTTATAGAGGCCGGAGATACGCAGTATTTT. Its translation is CASGFIEAGDTQYF.

This clonotype was picked up a small number of times. This chain uses TRBV19 with TRBJ1-2, with 8 nucleotides matching TRBD1. The CDR3 extends over 14 amino acids. Germline CDR1 and CDR2: LNHDA and SQIVND (reference sequence). Trimming removed 7 bases from V and 2 bases from J; junction bases left unmatched: 6. The CDR3 DNA reads TGTGCCAGTACCTACAGGGGGATGAACTATGGCTACACCTTC. Its translation is CASTYRGMNYGYTF.

The chain links TRBV2 to TRBJ2-7; 10 bases line up with TRBD1. CDR1 SNHLY and CDR2 FYNNEI come from the germline V gene. Trimming removed 10 bases from V and 1 base from J; junction bases left unmatched: 1. The CDR3 covers 12 residues. DNA for the CDR3: TGTGCCACGGGACAGGGGTCCTACGAGCAGTACTTC. It translates to CATGQGSYEQYF.

This clonotype was counted at least ten times. The rearrangement joins TRBV5-1 to TRBJ1-1; TRBD1 aligns across 7 bases. V dropped 4 bases and J dropped 0; count of bases not matched to a gene: 6. This CDR3 spans 15 amino acids. The germline gives CDR1 SGHRS, CDR2 YFSETQ. The CDR3 DNA is TGCGCCAGCAGCCGGGAGGGGGCGATGAACACTGAAGCTTTCTTT. Residues: CASSREGAMNTEAFF.

This clonotype was seen more than once but under ten times. A much larger clone sits a single nucleotide away, making a read error possible. This chain connects TRBV18 to TRBJ2-1; D may be TRBD1 or TRBD2 (5 bases each). The CDR3 has 15 residues. CDR1 and CDR2 from the germline V gene are KGHSH and LQKENI. Trimming removed 3 bases at V and 3 bases at J, with 12 bases between. CDR3 DNA sequence: TGTGCCAGCTCACCGATTACGGGACGCTACAATGAGCAGTTCTTC. Translated, it gives CASSPITGRYNEQFF.

This clonotype was counted many times. This chain uses TRBV30 with TRBJ1-5; D is undetermined. The CDR3 runs 16 residues. Trimming took 0 bases from V and 1 from J, leaving 13 bases between them. Germline V gene data show CDR1 as GTSNPN and CDR2 as SVGIG (reference sequence). DNA of the CDR3: TGTGCCTGGAGTGTACTTGGAGGGCTCAGCAATCAGCCCCAGCATTTT. Its translation: CAWSVLGGLSNQPQHF. Full variable domain (outside the CDR3, taken from reference TRBV30 and TRBJ1-5): SQTIHQWPATLVQPVGSPLSLECTVEGTSNPNLYWYRQAAGRGLQLLFYSVGIGQISSEVPQNLSASRPQDRQFILSSKKLLLSDSGFYLCAWSVLGGLSNQPQHFGDGTRLSIL.

The V and J genes are TRBV7-9 and TRBJ2-1, with 8 bases fitting TRBD1. The CDR3 extends over 16 amino acids. CDR1 and CDR2 from the germline V gene are SEHNR and FQNEAQ (reference sequence). V was clipped by 2 bases and J by 6 bases; unmatched bases: 9. The CDR3 loop reads CASSLRGTGVFNEQFF. The CDR3 DNA follows: TGTGCCAGCAGCTTACGGGGGACAGGAGTTTTCAATGAGCAGTTCTTC. The entire variable domain, with the rest obtained from reference TRBV7-9 and TRBJ2-1, is as follows: DTGVSQNPRHKITKRGQNVTFRCDPISEHNRLYWYRQTLGQGPEFLTYFQNEAQLEKSRLLSDRFSAERPKGSFSTLEIQRTEQGDSAMYLCASSLRGTGVFNEQFFGPGTRLTVL.

This clonotype was counted at least ten times. This chain links TRBV15 with TRBJ2-5; the match to TRBD1 covers 9 bases. There are 16 residues in the CDR3. Per germline, CDR1 LNHNV and CDR2 YYDKDF (reference sequence). Trimming cost V 0 bases and J 2 bases; bases outside gene matches: 4. CDR3 DNA: TGTGCCACCAGCAGAGATAAGGGGACAGGGCAAGAGACCCAGTACTTC. Protein product: CATSRDKGTGQETQYF.

This clonotype was detected only a few times. This chain joins TRBV3-1 and TRBJ2-1, with TRBD1 as a possible D gene (6 bases). Germline V gene data show CDR1 as LGHDT and CDR2 as YNNKEL (reference sequence). The CDR3 is 14 residues long. V lost 0 bases and J 9 bases, leaving 12 bases between the germline ends. In DNA, the CDR3 is TGTGCCAGCAGCCAAGATCCACAGGGCGGTGAGCAGTTCTTC. Amino acid sequence: CASSQDPQGGEQFF.

This clonotype has only a few counts. The gene calls are TRBV7-9 and TRBJ2-5; 7 bases map to TRBD1. Per the germline V gene, CDR1 is SEHNR and CDR2 is FQNEAQ (reference sequence). V was pared by 5 bases and J by 2 bases, with 8 bases of the junction left unmatched. This CDR3 contains 15 residues. As DNA, the CDR3 is TGTGCCAGCAGCCCCTACGGGACAGCTCAAGAGACCCAGTACTTC. As protein: CASSPYGTAQETQYF.

This clonotype occurred many times. The rearrangement joins TRBV9 to TRBJ2-7, with D possibly matching TRBD2 (5 bases). The CDR3 spans 15 residues. The germline CDR1 and CDR2 sequences are SGDLS and YYNGEE. Trimming took off 0 bases at V and 0 bases at J, with 10 bases between the two ends. The CDR3 coding sequence is TGTGCCAGCAGCGTAGCCGGACTCCCCTCCTACGAGCAGTACTTC. Its translation is CASSVAGLPSYEQYF.

V usage is TRBV5-4 and J usage is TRBJ1-2, with D unclear. The germline V and J ends were trimmed by 5 bases and 8 bases, with 16 bases remaining between them. In germline, CDR1 is SGHNT, CDR2 YYREEE (reference sequence). The CDR3 loop spans 13 amino acids. The CDR3 nucleotides are TGTGCCAGCAGTCCAACGGCCTCCAGGGGCTACACCTTC. Residues: CASSPTASRGYTF.

This clonotype was recorded a few times. The gene calls are TRBV9 and TRBJ1-6, with D possibly matching TRBD1 (5 bases). The CDR3 totals 11 residues. V was clipped by 4 bases and J by 16 bases, with 12 bases between them. Germline V gene data show CDR1 as SGDLS and CDR2 as YYNGEE. The CDR3 region is CASSPGSSLHF. Written as DNA, the CDR3 is TGTGCCAGCAGCCCAGGGAGTTCTCTCCACTTT.

A few counts support this clonotype. The chain couples TRBV6-1 to TRBJ2-7, with 15 bases fitting TRBD2. The CDR3 has 14 residues. With V trimmed by 6 bases and J by 5 bases, 2 bases remained unmatched. Germline V gene lookup returns CDR1 MNHNS and CDR2 SASEGT. The CDR3: CASSGLAGGNEQYF. The CDR3, as DNA: TGTGCCAGCAGCGGACTAGCGGGAGGGAACGAGCAGTACTTC.

This clonotype turned up a few times. V and J are TRBV5-1 and TRBJ2-7, with 8 bases identical to TRBD1. In germline, CDR1 is SGHRS, CDR2 YFSETQ. This CDR3 has 14 residues. With V trimmed by 4 bases and J by 2 bases, 5 bases remained unmatched. Here the CDR3 reads CASSQPGQAYEQYF. The CDR3 nucleotides are TGCGCCAGCAGCCAACCGGGACAGGCCTACGAGCAGTACTTC.

V is TRBV15 and J is TRBJ2-5, with D tentatively TRBD2 (5 bases). CDR3 size: 13 residues. V was clipped by 9 bases and J by 4 bases, with 15 bases between them. Germline V gives CDR1 LNHNV, CDR2 YYDKDF (reference sequence). The CDR3 spells CATSPGGGETQYF. The DNA for the CDR3 is TGTGCCACATCGCCCGGCGGAGGAGAGACCCAGTACTTC.

This clonotype was counted only a few times. This chain joins TRBV6-6 and TRBJ2-1; TRBD1 might be the D (6 bases). The V gene lost 2 bases and the J gene lost 4 bases, with 12 bases spanning the gap. This CDR3 contains 15 residues. Germline CDR1 MNHNY, CDR2 SVGAGI (reference sequence). The CDR3 loop is CASSYEGDIYNEQFF. The CDR3 bases are TGTGCCAGCAGTTACGAAGGGGACATTTACAATGAGCAGTTCTTC.

The J gene is TRBJ2-3, the V gene TRBV3-1, with 12 bases that match TRBD2. Looked up from germline, CDR1 is LGHDT and CDR2 is YNNKEL (reference sequence). CDR3 size: 16 residues. V shed 4 bases, J shed 3 bases, and the junction held 5 bases outside the gene matches. Here the CDR3 reads CASSRLAGAETDTQYF. The CDR3 DNA reads TGTGCCAGCAGCCGACTAGCGGGAGCTGAGACAGATACGCAGTATTTT.

CDR3 residues: CASSTGTGLNQPQHF. As DNA, the CDR3 is TGTGCCAGCAGTACCGGGACAGGACTCAATCAGCCCCAGCATTTT. The rearrangement joins TRBV6-1 to TRBJ1-5, with 8 nucleotides matching TRBD1. J was trimmed by 3 bases and V by 5 bases; bases with no gene match: 6. Per germline, CDR1 MNHNS and CDR2 SASEGT. CDR3 length equals 15 residues.

The rearrangement links TRBV27 to TRBJ2-3, with D possibly TRBD2 on 5 matching bases. V lost 7 bases to trimming and J lost 0 bases, with 8 bases between them. The CDR3 runs to 13 residues. Germline CDR1 reads MNHEY; CDR2 reads SMNVEV (reference sequence). This CDR3 reads CASKLGSTDTQYF. CDR3 nucleotides: TGTGCCAGCAAACTAGGCAGCACAGATACGCAGTATTTT.

In this sample, this clonotype turned up many times. The V call is TRBV12-3 or TRBV12-4, the J call TRBJ2-1; TRBD2 matches at 8 bases. V shed 6 bases and J 2 bases; nucleotides not matched to a gene: 6. This CDR3 has 15 amino acids. The CDR3: CASSFTSGTYNEQFF. The CDR3 coding sequence is TGTGCCAGCAGCTTCACTAGCGGCACCTACAATGAGCAGTTCTTC.

This clonotype was picked up many times. The chain joins TRBV6-1 to TRBJ2-7; 7 nucleotides match TRBD2. Germline trimming cut 11 bases from V and 0 bases from J; bases unmatched to any gene: 4. The CDR3 has 12 amino acids. Germline V gives CDR1 MNHNS, CDR2 SASEGT. CDR3 protein: CAGSGNSYEQYF. CDR3 coding DNA: TGTGCCGGAAGCGGGAACTCCTACGAGCAGTACTTC.

This clonotype was seen at least ten times. As DNA, the CDR3 is TGTGCCAGCTCAGGGGGTGCGGGGACGGTCTACAATGAGCAGTTCTTC. Translating gives CASSGGAGTVYNEQFF. The V call is TRBV18, the J call TRBJ2-1; TRBD2 might be the D (6 bases). The V and J ends lost 5 bases and 3 bases respectively, with 17 bases between them. Germline lookup yields CDR1 KGHSH and CDR2 LQKENI. The CDR3 runs 16 residues.

This clonotype was counted at least ten times. This chain joins TRBV6-6 and TRBJ1-6, with unresolved D. With 2 bases removed from V and 10 bases from J, the gap between germline ends came to 12 bases. Germline CDR1 is MNHNY and CDR2 is SVGAGI (reference sequence). The CDR3 length is 14 residues. The CDR3 sequence: CASSYERIRSPLHF. Written as DNA, the CDR3 is TGTGCCAGCAGTTACGAGAGGATTCGATCACCCCTCCACTTT.